This T cell receptor (beta chain) was profiled in a study of T cell responses to AZD1222 COVID-19 vaccine. General observations from the study: Recipients of two AZD1222 doses showed rising Spike-specific TCR breadth and depth. Donors were largely white British and mainly female; clonal diversity was possibly underestimated. Seropositive AZD1222 recipients at baseline numbered only five or six.

There are 15 residues in the CDR3. The germline gives CDR1 SEHNR, CDR2 FQNEAQ (reference sequence). V was clipped by 0 bases and J by 0 bases, with 8 bases between them. The data were produced by immunoSEQ multiplex PCR, yet TCRdb's version contains in-frame clones alone and is incomplete. The sample contains about 60,000 clones, 90% to 95% of which appear only once. Regarding this clone: The antigen remains unidentified.

The rearrangement joins TRBV7-9 to TRBJ1-1; possible D gene TRBD1, 6 bases. The sample in question was peripheral blood, obtained 28 days after the second dose of the MenACWY control vaccine. The receptor was isolated from an adult who received the MenACWY meningococcal vaccine as a control. CDR3 nucleotide sequence: TGTGCCAGCAGCTTAGCGGGACAACTGAACACTGAAGCTTTCTTT. Protein product: CASSLAGQLNTEAFF.